A single sample is the source of the 25 T cell receptor beta chains below, sequenced in a study of cytomegalovirus exposure and HLA in healthy donors. The primer mix had 60 Vbeta and 13 Jbeta primers. Repertoires were generated with immunoSEQ multiplex PCR, while TCRdb's copy carries only in-frame clones and drops some. Of some 120,000 clones listed, 17% are singletons. Sequencing was done on a sample of PBMCs. The receptors come from a female donor in good health and CMV-seropositive.

The gene calls are TRBV27 and TRBJ2-7, with D possibly TRBD1 on 6 matching bases. V was shortened by 6 bases and J by 7 bases, with 22 bases between the two germline ends. Looked up from germline, CDR1 is MNHEY and CDR2 is SMNVEV (reference sequence). CDR3 length: 15 residues. Written as DNA, the CDR3 is TGTGCCAGCAGCCTAGACAGGAGCTCTTCGTGGGAGCAGTACTTC. Amino acids: CASSLDRSSSWEQYF.

This clone came up a few times. This chain links TRBV19 with TRBJ2-5; 9 bases agree with TRBD1. Germline V gene data show CDR1 as LNHDA and CDR2 as SQIVND (reference sequence). Germline trimming cut 7 bases from V and 6 bases from J; bases unmatched to any gene: 12. The length of the CDR3 is 15 residues. DNA of the CDR3: TGTGCCAGTAACAAGGGACAGGGAATTTCGAAGACCCAGTACTTC. Translation gives CASNKGQGISKTQYF.

The chain uses TRBV13 and TRBJ1-1; D possibly corresponds to TRBD1 (5 bases). Germline CDR1 PRHDT, CDR2 FYEKMQ (reference sequence). CDR3 length equals 14 residues. V gave up 5 bases and J gave up 8 bases, with 18 bases separating them. CDR3 sequence (DNA): TGTGCCAGCAGCGAGAATATTGTTGACAGAGAAGCTTTCTTT. This codes for CASSENIVDREAFF. Full variable domain (remainder filled in from reference TRBV13 and TRBJ1-1): AAGVIQSPRHLIKEKRETATLKCYPIPRHDTVYWYQQGPGQDPQFLISFYEKMQSDKGSIPDRFSAQQFSDYHSELNMSSLELGDSALYFCASSENIVDREAFFGQGTRLTVV.

The chain couples TRBV7-9 to TRBJ2-1, with TRBD1 matching 8 bases. The J segment lost 8 bases and the V segment lost 5 bases, leaving 17 bases of the junction unmatched. The germline V gene has CDR1 SEHNR and CDR2 FQNEAQ (reference sequence). The CDR3 extends over 17 amino acids. The CDR3 protein is CASSPKTGQGFAHEQFF. As DNA, the CDR3 is TGTGCCAGCAGCCCGAAGACAGGACAGGGATTCGCCCATGAGCAGTTCTTC.

This clone appeared a few times. In nucleotides, the CDR3 is TGTGCCAGTAGTACACCCAGGGAATTGGGTGAAAAACTGTTTTTT. Encoded protein: CASSTPRELGEKLFF. The gene calls are TRBV19 and TRBJ1-4; a possible D gene is TRBD1 (5 bases). This CDR3 is built from 15 residues. CDR1 and CDR2 (germline): LNHDA, SQIVND (reference sequence). Trimming stripped 4 bases from V and 7 bases from J, with 16 bases between.

The chain links TRBV11-2 to TRBJ2-7; the match to TRBD1 covers 7 bases. Per germline, CDR1 SGHAT and CDR2 FQNNGV. This CDR3 has 15 amino acids. V lost 1 base and J lost 1; bases outside the gene matches: 4. The CDR3 spells CASSLVAGGSYEQYF. The CDR3 nucleotides are TGTGCCAGCAGCTTAGTGGCAGGGGGATCCTACGAGCAGTACTTC.

The rearrangement uses TRBV5-1 and TRBJ2-3, with D maybe TRBD2 (5 bases). Looked up from germline, CDR1 is SGHRS and CDR2 is YFSETQ. The CDR3 is made up of 15 amino acids. The germline V and J ends were trimmed by 4 bases and 0 bases, with 12 bases remaining between them. CDR3 bases: TGCGCCAGCAGCACTTTAGCGTTTAGCACAGATACGCAGTATTTT. Its translation: CASSTLAFSTDTQYF.

This clone was seen more than once but under ten times. V usage is TRBV2 and J usage is TRBJ1-4, with 7 bases that match TRBD1. The CDR3 extends over 14 amino acids. Germline values: CDR1 SNHLY, CDR2 FYNNEI. Trimming took 6 bases from V and 5 from J; bases not matched to a gene: 6. Written as DNA, the CDR3 is TGTGCCAGCAGCCTGACAGGGTTCAATGAAAAACTGTTTTTT. The encoded protein is CASSLTGFNEKLFF.

This clone has a count of ten or more. The chain joins TRBV15 to TRBJ2-7; TRBD2 agrees at 9 bases. The CDR3 runs 18 residues. The trim removed 1 base at V and 5 bases at J, leaving 15 bases unmatched. Germline loops: CDR1 LNHNV, CDR2 YYDKDF (reference sequence). CDR3 region: CATSRASEGAGGPNEQYF. CDR3 DNA: TGTGCCACCAGCAGAGCTAGCGAGGGGGCGGGAGGGCCCAACGAGCAGTACTTC.

This clone appeared a single time. The V and J genes are TRBV6-5 and TRBJ2-5; 7 bases agree with TRBD2. This CDR3 has 13 amino acids. V lost 2 bases, J lost 5 bases, and 2 bases stayed unmatched. The germline V gene encodes CDR1 MNHEY and CDR2 SVGAGI. CDR3 DNA: TGTGCCAGCAGTTACGAGGGAGGGGAGACCCAGTACTTC. Translated: CASSYEGGETQYF.

This clone was observed a few times. The junction and the germline gene differ at one end; a read error may be behind it. The chain employs TRBV10-3 and TRBJ1-2, with 10 bases that match TRBD1. This CDR3 has 15 residues. Germline values: CDR1 ENHRY, CDR2 SYGVKD. CDR3 sequence reads: CAIRESGQGQGGYTF. The CDR3 nucleotides are TGTGCCATCCGTGAATCGGGACAGGGGCAGGGCGGCTACACCTTC.

Notes on this clone: Within the sample, other DNA sequences also encode this same CDR3. This sequence joins TRBV28 and TRBJ2-7; no clear D gene. This CDR3 is 12 amino acids long. Trimming shortened V by 1 base and J by 3 bases, and 4 bases separated the two germline ends. Looked up from germline, CDR1 is MDHEN and CDR2 is SYDVKM. CDR3: CASSLSGYEQYF. The CDR3, as DNA: TGTGCCAGCAGTTTATCCGGCTACGAGCAGTACTTC.

The count of this clone is one. The V gene is TRBV4-3, the J gene TRBJ2-5; 11 positions match TRBD1. V gave up 4 bases and J gave up 1 base; unmatched junction bases: 2. The CDR3 is 15 amino acids. Germline assignment: CDR1 LGHNA and CDR2 YSLEER. The CDR3 is CASSPGTGGQETQYF. The CDR3 nucleotides read TGCGCCAGCAGCCCCGGGACAGGGGGCCAAGAGACCCAGTACTTC.

The table lists this clone with a few counts. V is TRBV7-9 and J is TRBJ2-7, with a weak D call TRBD1 (5 bases). The CDR3 loop spans 15 amino acids. Trimming pared 5 bases from V and 1 base from J, leaving 15 bases between. Germline V gives CDR1 SEHNR, CDR2 FQNEAQ (reference sequence). The CDR3 sequence: CASSRPDRGSYEQYF. CDR3 coding DNA: TGTGCCAGCAGCCGGCCCGACAGAGGATCCTACGAGCAGTACTTC.

The rearrangement links TRBV2 to TRBJ1-4; 7 bases map to TRBD1. CDR1 is SNHLY, CDR2 FYNNEI, per germline. The CDR3 has 14 residues. The junction had 4 bases not matched to a gene; V was cut back by 3 bases and J by 6 bases. The CDR3 sequence is CASSDPQGDEKLFF. CDR3 sequence (DNA): TGTGCCAGCAGTGATCCCCAGGGGGATGAAAAACTGTTTTTT.

The CDR3 region is CASSISFSGAQYF. The CDR3 DNA reads TGTGCCAGTAGTATAAGTTTCTCCGGTGCCCAGTACTTC. The genes are TRBV19 and TRBJ2-5; no firm D call. There are 13 residues in the CDR3. The V and J ends lost 2 bases and 9 bases respectively, with 13 bases between them. CDR1 is LNHDA, CDR2 SQIVND, per germline (reference sequence). Full variable domain (outside the CDR3, taken from reference TRBV19 and TRBJ2-5): DGGITQSPKYLFRKEGQNVTLSCEQNLNHDAMYWYRQDPGQGLRLIYYSQIVNDFQKGDIAEGYSVSREKKESFPLTVTSAQKNPTAFYLCASSISFSGAQYFGPGTRLLVL.

V usage is TRBV7-3 and J usage is TRBJ2-5; D unresolved. Germline V gene lookup returns CDR1 SGHTA and CDR2 FQGTGA. The V end was cut by 5 bases, the J end by 2 bases, with 9 bases between. The CDR3 sequence is 13 residues long. The CDR3 sequence: CASSRERQETQYF. DNA for the CDR3: TGTGCCAGCAGCAGAGAGCGACAAGAGACCCAGTACTTC.

This clone appeared a few times. The rearrangement joins TRBV4-1 to TRBJ1-4; a possible D gene is TRBD1 (6 bases). There are 15 residues in the CDR3. Germline V lookup: CDR1 MGHRA, CDR2 YSYEKL. V lost 0 bases to trimming and J lost 7 bases, with 12 bases between them. The CDR3 coding sequence is TGCGCCAGCAGCCAAGAACCAGGGGTCATTGAAAAACTGTTTTTT. Translated, it gives CASSQEPGVIEKLFF.

V gene TRBV27 combines with J gene TRBJ2-7; D possibly corresponds to TRBD1 (6 bases). This CDR3 region has 15 residues. Germline CDR1 reads MNHEY; CDR2 reads SMNVEV (reference sequence). V was trimmed by 7 bases and J by 0 bases, leaving 16 bases between them. CDR3 coding DNA: TGTGCCAGCAAAATCGAGGTAGGGGGCTCCTACGAGCAGTACTTC. This encodes CASKIEVGGSYEQYF.

This rearrangement joins TRBV2 to TRBJ1-5; tentatively, D is TRBD1 (5 bases). With 6 bases removed from V and 4 bases from J, the gap between germline ends came to 16 bases. Per the germline V gene, CDR1 is SNHLY and CDR2 is FYNNEI. The CDR3 spans 15 residues. CDR3 in DNA: TGTGCCAGCAGCCCCAGGGCAGGGCGGAATCAGCCCCAGCATTTT. The encoded protein is CASSPRAGRNQPQHF.

This clone came up a few times. The chain employs TRBV5-1 and TRBJ2-2; 8 bases agree with TRBD2. J was trimmed by 7 bases and V by 0 bases; bases with no gene match: 8. Per the germline V gene, CDR1 is SGHRS and CDR2 is YFSETQ. This CDR3 has 16 amino acids. Here the CDR3 reads CASSLAGTRVIGELFF. CDR3 sequence (DNA): TGCGCCAGCAGCTTGGCCGGGACTAGAGTGATCGGGGAGCTGTTTTTT.

This clone was counted between two and nine times. The chain has TRBV28 and TRBJ1-5; TRBD1 is a possible D gene (5 bases). V was trimmed by 7 bases and J by 4 bases, leaving 14 bases between them. CDR3 size: 14 residues. Germline lookup yields CDR1 MDHEN and CDR2 SYDVKM. In DNA form, the CDR3 reads TGTGCCAGCACCCCGTGGCAGGGAAATCAGCCCCAGCATTTT. It codes for CASTPWQGNQPQHF.

This clone appeared a few times. This chain links TRBV5-4 with TRBJ2-5; 7 bases are a match to TRBD2. CDR1 and CDR2 from the germline V gene are SGHNT and YYREEE (reference sequence). The ends lost 2 bases at V and 7 bases at J; junction bases unmatched: 17. The CDR3 totals 17 residues. The CDR3 DNA reads TGTGCCAGCAGCTTCTCTTCGGGGCAAGGGCGCGGGGGGACCCAGTACTTC. The encoded protein is CASSFSSGQGRGGTQYF.

This clone was seen a handful of times. The chain combines TRBV11-2 with TRBJ2-3; maybe TRBD2 (5 bases). This CDR3 is built from 13 residues. Trimming took off 5 bases at V and 5 bases at J, with 11 bases between the two ends. Germline assignment: CDR1 SGHAT and CDR2 FQNNGV. CDR3: CASSLITRDTQYF. The CDR3 coding sequence is TGTGCCAGCAGCCTGATAACTAGAGATACGCAGTATTTT.

The chain is built from TRBV15 and TRBJ2-3; maybe TRBD2 (6 bases). V was trimmed by 0 bases and J by 0 bases, leaving 10 bases between them. This CDR3 spans 16 amino acids. Per germline, CDR1 LNHNV and CDR2 YYDKDF (reference sequence). This CDR3 reads CATSREGGGSTDTQYF. The CDR3, as DNA: TGTGCCACCAGCAGAGAGGGTGGGGGGAGCACAGATACGCAGTATTTT.